The clone carrying this T cell receptor beta chain has ten or more counts. Its antigen is not known. This sample was taken from a study of T cells in Graves' hyperthyroidism and ophthalmopathy. Hyperthyroidism, newly diagnosed and lasting under 2 months, affected patients aged 18 to 65. This CDR3 is 12 amino acids long. CDR1 is LNHDA, CDR2 SQIVND, per germline (reference sequence). Trimming took off 10 bases at V and 1 base at J, with 10 bases between the two ends. Findings of the study overall: Before onset, ophthalmopathy was predicted by the model a median around 6 months earlier.

Amplification yielded TCR beta CDR3 regions, with RNA transcripts as the source. The TCR CDR3 was amplified in a first-round RT-PCR using the HTBI primer set. MiXCR, run by TCRdb on the multiplex PCR reads, gives a single entry per CDR3 protein. This table has around 800,000 distinct CDR3 sequences, approximately 40% appearing once. The material sequenced was blood. The receptor was derived from a man younger than 35 with Graves' hyperthyroidism. V gene TRBV19 combines with J gene TRBJ1-1; unclear D gene. DNA of the CDR3: TGTGCCACACAACACGAGAACACTGAAGCTTTCTTT. It yields the protein CATQHENTEAFF.